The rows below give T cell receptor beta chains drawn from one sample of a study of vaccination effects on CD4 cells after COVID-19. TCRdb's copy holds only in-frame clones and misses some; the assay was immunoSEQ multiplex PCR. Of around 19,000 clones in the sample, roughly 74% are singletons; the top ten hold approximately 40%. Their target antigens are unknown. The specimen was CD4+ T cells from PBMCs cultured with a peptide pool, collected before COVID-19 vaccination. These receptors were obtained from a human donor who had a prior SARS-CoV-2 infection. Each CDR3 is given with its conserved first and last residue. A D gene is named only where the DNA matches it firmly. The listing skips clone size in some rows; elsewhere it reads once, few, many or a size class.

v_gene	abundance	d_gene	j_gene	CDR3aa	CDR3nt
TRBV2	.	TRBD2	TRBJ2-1	CASRDYTKLFLAGGLSYNEQFF	TGTGCCAGCAGGGACTACACAAAACTTTTCCTAGCGGGGGGGCTGAGTTACAATGAGCAGTTCTTC
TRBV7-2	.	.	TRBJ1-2	CASSLEPGLYGYTF	TGTGCCAGCAGCTTAGAGCCGGGCCTCTATGGCTACACCTTC
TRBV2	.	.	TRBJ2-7	CASSGHYEQYF	TGTGCCAGCAGTGGTCACTACGAGCAGTACTTC
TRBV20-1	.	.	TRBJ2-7	CSASHSTVDEQYF	TGCAGTGCTAGTCATAGTACAGTGGACGAGCAGTACTTC
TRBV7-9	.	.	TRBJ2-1	CASSFISKDFFF	TGTGCCAGCAGCTTTATCTCAAAGGACTTCTTCTTC
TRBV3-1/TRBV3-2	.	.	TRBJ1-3	CASSRVGLGNTIYF	TGTGCCAGCAGCCGAGTGGGTCTAGGAAACACCATATATTTT
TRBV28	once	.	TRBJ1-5	CASSETQPNQPQHF	TGTGCCAGCAGTGAGACACAACCCAATCAGCCCCAGCATTTT
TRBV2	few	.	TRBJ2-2	CASSEAWTGELFF	TGTGCCAGCAGTGAAGCGTGGACCGGGGAGCTGTTTTTT
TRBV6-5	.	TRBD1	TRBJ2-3	CASSTDRGDTQYF	TGTGCCAGCAGTACAGACAGGGGGGATACGCAGTATTTT
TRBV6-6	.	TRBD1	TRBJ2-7	CASNSGQGAGEQYF	TGTGCCAGCAACTCGGGACAGGGGGCTGGCGAGCAGTACTTC
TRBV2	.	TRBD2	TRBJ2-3	CASRGRAGVVDTQYF	TGTGCCAGCAGGGGGAGAGCGGGAGTTGTAGATACGCAGTATTTT
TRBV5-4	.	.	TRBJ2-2	CASSRGGEAGELFF	TGTGCCAGCAGTCGCGGCGGGGAGGCCGGGGAGCTGTTTTTT
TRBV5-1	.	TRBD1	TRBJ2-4	CASSFGQGWAKNIQYF	TGCGCCAGCAGCTTCGGACAGGGATGGGCCAAAAACATTCAGTACTTC
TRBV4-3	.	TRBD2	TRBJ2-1	CASSQDPFGRDNEQFF	TGCGCCAGCAGCCAAGACCCCTTTGGGAGGGACAATGAGCAGTTCTTC
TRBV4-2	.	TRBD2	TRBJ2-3	CASSQDHASGRTDTQYF	TGTGCCAGCAGCCAAGATCATGCTAGCGGACGCACAGATACGCAGTATTTT
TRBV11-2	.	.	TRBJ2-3	CASSLDPTLSTDTQYF	TGTGCCAGCAGCTTAGATCCGACCCTAAGCACAGATACGCAGTATTTT
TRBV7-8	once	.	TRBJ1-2	CASSLDWGGYTF	TGTGCCAGCAGCTTAGATTGGGGAGGCTACACCTTC
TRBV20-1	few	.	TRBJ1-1	CSASFPNTEAFF	TGCAGTGCTAGTTTCCCAAACACTGAAGCTTTCTTT
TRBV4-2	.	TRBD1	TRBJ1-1	CASAKQGSTEAFF	TGTGCCAGTGCAAAACAGGGGAGCACTGAAGCTTTCTTT
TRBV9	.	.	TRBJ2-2	CASSVAVSTNTGELFF	TGTGCCAGCAGCGTAGCTGTCTCTACGAACACCGGGGAGCTGTTTTTT
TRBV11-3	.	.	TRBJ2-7	CASSLDREKPSLEQYF	TGTGCCAGCAGCTTAGATCGGGAAAAACCGTCCTTGGAGCAGTACTTC
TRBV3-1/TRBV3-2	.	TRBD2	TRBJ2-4	CASSIGTSGERGVPHF	TGTGCCAGCAGCATCGGGACTAGCGGTGAGAGAGGGGTGCCGCACTTC
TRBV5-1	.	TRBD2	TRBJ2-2	CASSHGLASGELFF	TGCGCCAGCAGCCACGGACTAGCCTCCGGGGAGCTGTTTTTT
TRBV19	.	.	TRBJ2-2	CAGGTHLAGELFF	TGTGCCGGTGGGACACACCTTGCCGGGGAGCTGTTTTTT
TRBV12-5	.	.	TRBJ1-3	CASGFGVSSGNTIYF	TGTGCTAGTGGTTTTGGTGTAAGCTCTGGAAACACCATATATTTT
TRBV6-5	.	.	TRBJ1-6	CASRQPNNSPLHF	TGTGCCAGCAGACAGCCAAATAATTCACCCCTCCACTTT
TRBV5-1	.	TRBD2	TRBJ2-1	CASRPGTSGSNEQFF	TGCGCCAGCAGACCCGGGACTAGCGGGAGCAATGAGCAGTTCTTC